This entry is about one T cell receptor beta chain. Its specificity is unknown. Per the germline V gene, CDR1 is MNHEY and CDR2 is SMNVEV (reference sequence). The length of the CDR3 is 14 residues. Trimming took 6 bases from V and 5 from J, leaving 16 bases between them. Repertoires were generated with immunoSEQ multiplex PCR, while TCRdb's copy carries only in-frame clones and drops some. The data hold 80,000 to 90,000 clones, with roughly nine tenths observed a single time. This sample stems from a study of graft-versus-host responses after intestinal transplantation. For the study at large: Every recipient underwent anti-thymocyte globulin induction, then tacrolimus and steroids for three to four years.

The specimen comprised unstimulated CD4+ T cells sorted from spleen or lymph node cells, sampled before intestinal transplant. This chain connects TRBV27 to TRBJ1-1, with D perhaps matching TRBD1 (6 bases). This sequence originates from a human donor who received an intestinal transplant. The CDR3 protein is CASSPGTRGTEAFF. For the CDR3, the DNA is TGTGCCAGCAGCCCCGGCACAAGGGGGACTGAAGCTTTCTTT.